What follows are 8 T cell receptor beta chains derived from one specimen sequenced in a study of response to subunit inactivated influenza vaccine. TCRdb redid the calling of the RT-PCR reads with MiXCR, one entry per CDR3 protein. The sample holds hundreds of thousands of distinct CDR3 sequences, approximately 15% seen once. Sequenced here: PBMCs from blood, sampled 14 to 15 days before vaccination. These receptors all stem from a man aged 50-60 years who received an inactivated influenza vaccine.

This clonotype was observed many times. V usage is TRBV5-5 and J usage is TRBJ2-5; the D is unclear. Looked up from germline, CDR1 is SGHKS and CDR2 is YYEKEE (reference sequence). With 2 bases removed from V and 3 bases from J, the gap between germline ends came to 8 bases. This CDR3 contains 13 residues. This chain's CDR3 is CASSFYTEETQYF. The CDR3 DNA sequence: TGTGCCAGCAGCTTCTACACAGAAGAGACCCAGTACTTC.

This clonotype was recorded many times. The chain is built from TRBV5-1 and TRBJ1-4, with D possibly being TRBD1 (6 bases). V was shortened by 7 bases and J by 0 bases, with 16 bases between the two germline ends. CDR3 length equals 16 residues. CDR1 is SGHRS, CDR2 YFSETQ, per germline. The CDR3 loop is CASATGPVATNEKLFF. The DNA for the CDR3 is TGCGCCAGCGCGACAGGACCTGTAGCAACTAATGAAAAACTGTTTTTT.

This clonotype came up a few times. The DNA of the CDR3 is TGCAGTGCCCTACAGGGAACTAATGAAAAACTGTTTTTT. It is translated as CSALQGTNEKLFF. The chain recombines TRBV20-1 with TRBJ1-4; D is perhaps TRBD1 (6 bases). The CDR3 is 13 residues long. Trimming cost V 6 bases and J 1 base, with 9 bases left between them. The germline V gene encodes CDR1 DFQATT and CDR2 SNEGSKA (reference sequence).

This clonotype has a handful of counts. This sequence joins TRBV6-5 and TRBJ2-1, with 7 bases fitting TRBD1. The germline V gene encodes CDR1 MNHEY and CDR2 SVGAGI. This CDR3 comprises 14 residues. The V and J ends lost 2 bases and 8 bases, in that order; junction bases with no gene match: 6. The CDR3, as DNA: TGTGCCAGCAGTTACATGAGACAGGGCGATGAGCAGTTCTTC. Translating gives CASSYMRQGDEQFF.

This clonotype was seen a few times. The chain combines TRBV4-2 with TRBJ2-7, with no clear D. From germline, CDR1 is LGHNA and CDR2 YNFKEQ. The CDR3 runs to 17 residues. The V gene lost 1 base and the J gene lost 0 bases, with 16 bases spanning the gap. The CDR3 spells CASSQVTAAPSSYEQYF. As DNA, the CDR3 is TGTGCCAGCAGCCAAGTAACTGCAGCCCCGAGCTCCTACGAGCAGTACTTC.

The J gene is TRBJ1-1, the V gene TRBV5-1, with D possibly TRBD1 on 5 matching bases. V was trimmed by 2 bases and J by 1 base, leaving 12 bases between them. Germline V gives CDR1 SGHRS, CDR2 YFSETQ. This CDR3 spans 15 amino acids. Here the CDR3 DNA reads TGCGCCAGCAGCTTTACCGGGACTCAGAACACTGAAGCTTTCTTT. It is translated as CASSFTGTQNTEAFF.

This clonotype was counted between two and nine times. J is TRBJ1-6 and V is TRBV5-1, with 11 bases lining up with TRBD1. Germline CDR1 SGHRS, CDR2 YFSETQ. The CDR3 loop spans 16 amino acids. Unmatched junction bases numbered 7, after V lost 4 bases and J lost 7 bases. The DNA of the CDR3 is TGCGCCAGCAGCCGTGCCGGGACAGGGGGAAATTCACCCCTCCACTTT. This sequence encodes CASSRAGTGGNSPLHF.

This clonotype was observed a handful of times. V is TRBV9 and J is TRBJ2-5; 8 bases fit TRBD1. Germline V CDR1 and CDR2: SGDLS, YYNGEE. The CDR3 is 15 residues long. The junction had 10 bases not matched to a gene; V was cut back by 4 bases and J by 5 bases. The CDR3 loop reads CASSLRQGWRETQYF. CDR3 in DNA: TGTGCCAGCAGCTTAAGACAGGGGTGGCGGGAGACCCAGTACTTC.